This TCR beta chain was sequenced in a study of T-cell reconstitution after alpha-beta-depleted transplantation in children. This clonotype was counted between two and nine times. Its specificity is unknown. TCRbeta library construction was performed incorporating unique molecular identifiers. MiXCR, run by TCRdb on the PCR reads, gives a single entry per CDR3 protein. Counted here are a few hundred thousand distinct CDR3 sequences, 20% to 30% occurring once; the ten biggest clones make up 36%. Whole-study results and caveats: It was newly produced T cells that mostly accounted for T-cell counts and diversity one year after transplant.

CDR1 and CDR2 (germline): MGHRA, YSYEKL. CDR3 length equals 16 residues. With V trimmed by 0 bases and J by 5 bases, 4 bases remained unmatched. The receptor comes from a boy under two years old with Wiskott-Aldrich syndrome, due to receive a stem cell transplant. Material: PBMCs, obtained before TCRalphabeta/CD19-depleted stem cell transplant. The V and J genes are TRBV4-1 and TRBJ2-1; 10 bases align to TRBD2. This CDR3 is CASSQEVAGGHNEQFF. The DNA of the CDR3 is TGCGCCAGCAGCCAAGAAGTAGCGGGAGGTCACAATGAGCAGTTCTTC.